These T cell receptor beta chains were read from a single sample in a study of T-cell reconstitution after alpha-beta-depleted transplantation in children. MiXCR was run by TCRdb on the PCR reads, yielding one entry per CDR3 protein. The table lists roughly 500,000 distinct CDR3 sequences, over 25% of them singletons. The sample was PBMCs from the stem cell graft donor, taken from the stem cell graft. Receptors originate from a human donor who donated a stem cell graft to a child with aplastic anemia. The CDR3 runs from the conserved cysteine through the conserved F or W. Each record gives: clone size, J gene, D gene, V gene, CDR3 DNA, CDR3 protein. A D gene is named only where the DNA matches it firmly. The listing skips clone size in some rows; elsewhere it reads once, few, many or a size class.

- | TRBJ2-5 | TRBD2 | TRBV14 | TGTGCCAGCAGCCAAGATCGGATAGCGGGAGGGCAAAGAGAGACCCAGTACTTC | CASSQDRIAGGQRETQYF
- | TRBJ2-4 | TRBD2 | TRBV5-1 | TGCGCCAGCAGCCCAGGCGGGGGGGACAAAAACATTCAGTACTTC | CASSPGGGDKNIQYF
- | TRBJ2-6 | - | TRBV12-3/TRBV12-4 | TGTGCCAGCACCACCCGGGGCACTGGGGCCAACGTCCTGACTTTC | CASTTRGTGANVLTF
few | TRBJ2-1 | - | TRBV3-1 | TGTGCCAGCAGCCAAGGCGGCCACAATGAGCAGTTCTTC | CASSQGGHNEQFF
few | TRBJ2-7 | - | TRBV10-3 | TGTGCCTCCACCGACCTATACGAGCAGTACTTC | CASTDLYEQYF
few | TRBJ2-3 | - | TRBV5-1 | TGCGCCAGCAGCTTAAATACACTAGGAATAGTCGGAGATACGCAGTATTTT | CASSLNTLGIVGDTQYF
- | TRBJ2-3 | - | TRBV20-1 | TGCAGTGCTAGTAAGGTGACCTCGCCCGCAGATACGCAGTATTTT | CSASKVTSPADTQYF
few | TRBJ1-1 | TRBD1 | TRBV20-1 | TGCAGTGCCCGGAAGGGGGCTTTTGAAGCTTTCTTT | CSARKGAFEAFF
- | TRBJ1-5 | - | TRBV7-2 | TGTGCCAGCAGCTTAGTCAATAGCAATCAGCCCCAGCATTTT | CASSLVNSNQPQHF
- | TRBJ2-3 | TRBD2 | TRBV9 | TGTGCCAGCAGCCCAGGGGCGGGAGGGCCCCTCACAGATACGCAGTATTTT | CASSPGAGGPLTDTQYF
- | TRBJ2-1 | - | TRBV18 | TGTGCCAGCTCACCAGCCTATTTCTACAATGAGCAGTTCTTC | CASSPAYFYNEQFF
- | TRBJ1-5 | - | TRBV6-2/TRBV6-3 | TGTGCCAGCAGTTACTCGGGGTGGCCTGATCAGCCCCAGCATTTT | CASSYSGWPDQPQHF
once | TRBJ1-5 | TRBD1 | TRBV12-3/TRBV12-4 | TGTGCCAGCAGCCGACAGGGAAATAGCAATCAGCCCCAGCATTTT | CASSRQGNSNQPQHF
few | TRBJ2-2 | - | TRBV4-3 | TGCGCCAGCAGCCAAAGTGACTTCAACACCGGGGAGCTGTTTTTT | CASSQSDFNTGELFF
- | TRBJ1-2 | - | TRBV29-1 | TGCAGCGTTCTTCCCACCTCCCGACACCCCAACTATGGCTACACCTTC | CSVLPTSRHPNYGYTF
few | TRBJ1-4 | - | TRBV7-2 | TGTGCCAGCAGCTTAGTCCCAGGGACCAATAATGAAAAACTGTTTTTT | CASSLVPGTNNEKLFF
- | TRBJ2-7 | - | TRBV18 | TGTGCCAGCTCACCACGATTATCCTACGAGCAGTACTTC | CASSPRLSYEQYF
- | TRBJ2-1 | - | TRBV19 | TGTGCCAGTAGTATAGTGGTAACGGAGCAGTTCTTC | CASSIVVTEQFF
once | TRBJ2-1 | TRBD2 | TRBV29-1 | TGCACCTTTCGGGGGGTCTCGGTCAATGAGCAGTTCTTC | CTFRGVSVNEQFF
- | TRBJ1-2 | TRBD1 | TRBV20-1 | TGCAGTGCTAGCGATCTGACAGGGGCCGGGGATGGCTACACCTTC | CSASDLTGAGDGYTF
- | TRBJ1-6 | TRBD1 | TRBV7-8 | TGTGCCAGCAGCTTTGTACAGGGGATTTCACCCCTCCACTTT | CASSFVQGISPLHF
- | TRBJ2-5 | - | TRBV5-1 | TGCGCCAGCAGCACTACAGCGGGCCAAGAGACCCAGTACTTC | CASSTTAGQETQYF
- | TRBJ2-7 | - | TRBV29-1 | TGCAGCGTTGCCGGGCGCCACGAGCAGTACTTC | CSVAGRHEQYF
few | TRBJ2-3 | - | TRBV27 | TGTGCCAGCAGTTTTTGGGGGGCTGGGACAGATACGCAGTATTTT | CASSFWGAGTDTQYF